This T cell receptor beta chain was documented in a study of blood T cell repertoires in COVID-19. The overall study: The United States, Italy and Spain were the sources of the acute and convalescent COVID-19 samples. T cells, B-cell-depleted T cells, or PBMCs provided the cDNA or gDNA that served as material.

Methods used by the authors: The authors estimated nucleated cell counts from reference gene primer amplification. Libraries were prepared by immunoSEQ multiplex PCR; TCRdb keeps only in-frame clonotypes and omits some of them. V and J calls and clone size are as listed in that table; D and trimming were resolved from the DNA. The sample holds 200,000 to 250,000 clones, approximately 91% seen once. This CDR3 is 13 amino acids long. Germline CDR1 is LNHDA and CDR2 is SQIVND (reference sequence). V gave up 3 bases and J gave up 4 bases, with 9 bases separating them. V is TRBV19 and J is TRBJ2-5; D might be TRBD2 (6 bases). The sequence came from a woman aged 60 to 75 with acute or convalescent COVID-19. Sequenced sample: peripheral blood. CDR3: CASSMEGGETQYF. The CDR3 DNA reads as TGTGCCAGTAGTATGGAGGGAGGAGAGACCCAGTACTTC.